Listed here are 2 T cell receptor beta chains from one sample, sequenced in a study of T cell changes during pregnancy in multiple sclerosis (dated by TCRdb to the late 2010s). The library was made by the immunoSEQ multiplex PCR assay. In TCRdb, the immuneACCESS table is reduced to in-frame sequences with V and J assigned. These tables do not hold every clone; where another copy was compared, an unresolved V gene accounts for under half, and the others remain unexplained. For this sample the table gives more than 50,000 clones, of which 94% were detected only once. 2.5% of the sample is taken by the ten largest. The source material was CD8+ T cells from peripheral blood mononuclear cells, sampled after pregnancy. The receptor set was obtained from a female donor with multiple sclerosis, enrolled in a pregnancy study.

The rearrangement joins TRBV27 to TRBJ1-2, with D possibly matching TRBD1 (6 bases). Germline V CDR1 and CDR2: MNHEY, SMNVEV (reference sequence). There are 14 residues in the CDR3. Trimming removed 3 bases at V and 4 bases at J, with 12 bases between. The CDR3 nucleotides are TGTGCCAGCAGTTTGCAGGGGAAGGGCTATGGCTACACCTTC. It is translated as CASSLQGKGYGYTF.

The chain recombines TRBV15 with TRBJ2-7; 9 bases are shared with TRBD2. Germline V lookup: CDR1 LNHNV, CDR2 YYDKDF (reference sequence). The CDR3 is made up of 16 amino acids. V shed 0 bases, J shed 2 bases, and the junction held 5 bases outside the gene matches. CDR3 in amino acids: CATSREASGTTYEQYF. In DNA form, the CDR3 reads TGTGCCACCAGCAGAGAGGCTAGCGGGACCACCTACGAGCAGTACTTC.